This TCR beta chain comes out of a study of identical twins. Study-wide results and caveats: Less excess twin sharing appeared in beta out-of-frame sequences. Its conclusions, products of cross-sectional statistical analysis, did not come from following the same donors. It was out-of-frame TCR alpha sharing in monozygotic twins that models underestimated.

Template switching introduced a universal primer site, and the cDNA bore unique molecular identifiers. TCRdb independently ran MiXCR on the 5' RACE reads; one entry per CDR3 protein. This sample yields around 300,000 distinct CDR3 sequences, of which 6.5% to 9.5% are seen a single time; over 2% belongs to the top ten. This clonotype was seen only a few times. Its antigen remains unknown. This sample also appeared in a second study, on yellow fever vaccine responses in identical twins.

This clonotype originated in a woman between 18 and 29 years old in good health. Sequenced material: memory (CD45RO+) T cells sorted from blood.

The CDR3 is CASKRQGSDEKLFF. The CDR3 DNA is TGTGCCAGCAAACGTCAGGGGTCTGATGAAAAACTGTTTTTT. The V gene is TRBV5-5, the J gene TRBJ1-4; perhaps TRBD1 as D (6 bases). CDR1 and CDR2 from the germline V gene are SGHKS and YYEKEE (reference sequence). V was clipped by 6 bases and J by 6 bases, with 15 bases between them. This CDR3 region has 14 residues.